The 6 T cell receptor beta chains presented below share a single source sample, sequenced in a study of early T cells in non-severe SARS-CoV-2 infection. TCRdb redid the calling of the 5' RACE reads with MiXCR, one entry per CDR3 protein. Of 35,000 to 45,000 distinct CDR3 sequences in the sample, 3% to 4.5% were seen once. Sequencing was performed on whole blood. The receptors here all came from an adult who was a healthcare worker with PCR-confirmed SARS-CoV-2 infection or an uninfected control (not recorded which).

In its sample, this clonotype was seen many times. The chain carries TRBV10-2 and TRBJ2-7; D is unresolved. The CDR3 is 13 residues long. V was pared by 0 bases and J by 4 bases, with 7 bases between. Germline assignment: CDR1 WSHSY and CDR2 SAAADI. CDR3 nucleotide sequence: TGCGCCAGCAGTGAGTCAGGCTTATACGAGCAGTACTTC. Protein product: CASSESGLYEQYF.

The sample holds many counts of this clonotype. J is TRBJ1-3 and V is TRBV20-1; D is uncertain. Germline CDR1 is DFQATT and CDR2 is SNEGSKA (reference sequence). V gave up 6 bases and J gave up 0 bases, with 12 bases separating them. There are 14 residues in the CDR3. The CDR3 DNA sequence: TGCAGTGCCCCGTATGTGACCTCTGGAAACACCATATATTTT. It specifies CSAPYVTSGNTIYF.

In the case of this clonotype: One base away lies a much larger clone, so this may be a sequencing read error. CDR3 in DNA: TGTGCCGGCACTGGACAGGGGGCAAGAGATACGCAGTATTTT. It translates to CAGTGQGARDTQYF. The rearrangement links TRBV2 to TRBJ2-3, with 11 bases aligning to TRBD1. V was pared by 11 bases and J by 5 bases, with 9 bases of the junction left unmatched. This CDR3 has 14 amino acids. Germline CDR1 and CDR2: SNHLY and FYNNEI.

In the case of this clonotype: One end of the junction fails to match germline, which may point to a read error. The chain carries TRBV7-7 and TRBJ2-3, with a possible D match to TRBD2 (6 bases). Germline CDR1 reads SSHAT; CDR2 reads FNYEAQ (reference sequence). The CDR3 is 14 residues long. CDR3 DNA sequence: TGTGCTAGCAGCTTAGACGGGAGATCCGATACGCAGTATTTT. It specifies CASSLDGRSDTQYF.

This clonotype was seen many times. This sequence joins TRBV15 and TRBJ2-2; 12 positions agree with TRBD2. The CDR3 consists of 19 residues. V shed 0 bases, J shed 1 base, and the junction held 6 bases outside the gene matches. The germline gives CDR1 LNHNV, CDR2 YYDKDF (reference sequence). The CDR3 reads CATSRDGPGLAGNTGELFF. The CDR3 DNA follows: TGTGCCACCAGCAGAGATGGGCCGGGACTAGCGGGGAACACCGGGGAGCTGTTTTTT.

The table lists this clonotype with many counts. The rearrangement joins TRBV7-9 to TRBJ2-2; D not resolved. The germline CDR1 and CDR2 sequences are SEHNR and FQNEAQ (reference sequence). The CDR3 is 14 amino acids. Between the trimmed V and J ends, which lost 5 bases and 6 bases, there was a span of 13 bases. CDR3 sequence (DNA): TGTGCCAGCAGCGCTAATGTTTTAGCCGGGGAGCTGTTTTTT. This encodes CASSANVLAGELFF.